The 24 T cell receptor beta chains given below trace back to one sample, sequenced in a study of blood T cell repertoires in COVID-19. Method: immunoSEQ multiplex PCR; TCRdb's copy keeps in-frame clones and lacks some. The sample lists some 350,000 clones; roughly 90% were seen once. The source material was peripheral blood. These receptors all stem from a woman aged 25 to 39 with COVID-19, enrolled during active disease.

The chain employs TRBV28 and TRBJ1-1; 7 bases are a match to TRBD1. V was pared by 1 base and J by 2 bases, with 7 bases of the junction left unmatched. The CDR3 is made up of 16 amino acids. Germline-derived CDR1 and CDR2 are MDHEN and SYDVKM. CDR3 amino acids: CASSLLGGALNTEAFF. CDR3 in DNA: TGTGCCAGCAGTTTATTAGGGGGCGCTCTAAACACTGAAGCTTTCTTT.

The genes are TRBV7-8 and TRBJ1-1; TRBD1 might be the D (5 bases). From germline, CDR1 is SGHVS and CDR2 FQNEAQ. The CDR3 extends over 15 amino acids. Trimming shortened V by 0 bases and J by 6 bases, and 14 bases separated the two germline ends. CDR3 in amino acids: CASSLAPGQGAEAFF. CDR3 in DNA: TGTGCCAGCAGCTTAGCCCCCGGCCAGGGCGCTGAAGCTTTCTTT.

V and J are TRBV27 and TRBJ2-1; D is possibly TRBD2 (6 bases). CDR1 MNHEY and CDR2 SMNVEV come from the germline V gene (reference sequence). V gave up 4 bases and J gave up 3 bases, with 16 bases separating them. There are 16 residues in the CDR3. CDR3 residues: CASSSQRRDYYNEQFF. CDR3 bases: TGTGCCAGCAGTTCGCAGCGGAGGGATTACTACAATGAGCAGTTCTTC.

This chain connects TRBV19 to TRBJ1-3; TRBD1 might be the D (6 bases). Germline CDR1 LNHDA, CDR2 SQIVND (reference sequence). The germline V and J ends were trimmed by 5 bases and 0 bases, with 11 bases remaining between them. The CDR3 contains 15 residues. CDR3 residues: CASSWTDSSGNTIYF. The DNA for the CDR3 is TGTGCCAGTAGTTGGACAGATTCCTCTGGAAACACCATATATTTT.

The V call is TRBV10-2, the J call TRBJ2-7, with TRBD2 matching over 12 bases. Per the germline V gene, CDR1 is WSHSY and CDR2 is SAAADI. The V and J ends lost 3 bases and 4 bases, in that order; junction bases with no gene match: 4. The CDR3 runs to 15 residues. CDR3 amino acids: CASSDRTSGRYEQYV. The CDR3 DNA reads TGCGCCAGCAGTGACCGCACTAGCGGGAGGTACGAGCAGTACGTC.

The chain couples TRBV28 to TRBJ1-5; 7 positions match TRBD1. The V and J ends lost 6 bases and 1 base, in that order; junction bases with no gene match: 6. The CDR3 length is 15 residues. Germline V lookup: CDR1 MDHEN, CDR2 SYDVKM. CDR3 sequence: CASRRDRNSNQPQHF. In DNA form, the CDR3 reads TGTGCCAGCAGACGGGACAGAAACAGCAATCAGCCCCAGCATTTT.

The gene calls are TRBV5-1 and TRBJ2-7; no clear D gene. The CDR3 sequence is 16 residues long. Germline lookup yields CDR1 SGHRS and CDR2 YFSETQ. The V end was cut by 3 bases, the J end by 1 base, with 17 bases between. This CDR3 reads CASSCPNRRVSYEQYV. DNA of the CDR3: TGCGCCAGCAGCTGCCCTAATCGACGGGTATCCTACGAGCAGTACGTC.

The rearrangement links TRBV11-2 to TRBJ1-4; no reliable D call. Trimming shortened V by 2 bases and J by 5 bases, and 9 bases separated the two germline ends. The V gene's germline CDR1 is SGHAT and CDR2 FQNNGV. This CDR3 has 14 residues. The CDR3 is CASSLRLQNEKLFF. In DNA, the CDR3 is TGTGCCAGCAGCTTAAGACTGCAGAATGAAAAACTGTTTTTT.

This chain uses TRBV5-5 with TRBJ1-6; D perhaps matches TRBD1 (5 bases). The CDR3 is 14 residues long. V dropped 1 base and J dropped 5 bases, with 7 bases sitting between them. Germline assignment: CDR1 SGHKS and CDR2 YYEKEE (reference sequence). The CDR3 bases are TGTGCCAGCAGCTTGCTAGGGGATAATTCACCCCTCCACTTT. It codes for CASSLLGDNSPLHF.

This rearrangement joins TRBV4-1 to TRBJ2-1; the match to TRBD2 covers 10 bases. J was trimmed by 8 bases and V by 4 bases; bases with no gene match: 11. The CDR3 is 16 amino acids. Germline V gene sequence: CDR1 MGHRA, CDR2 YSYEKL. CDR3 sequence: CASSPPGLAGADEQFF. In DNA form, the CDR3 reads TGCGCCAGCAGCCCCCCTGGTCTAGCGGGGGCTGATGAGCAGTTCTTC.

This clone was seen only once. J is TRBJ1-2 and V is TRBV29-1; a weak D match, TRBD1 (5 bases). CDR1 is SQVTM, CDR2 ANQGSEA, per germline. Trimming stripped 5 bases from V and 0 bases from J, with 16 bases between. The CDR3 is 15 amino acids. CDR3 nucleotides: TGCAGCGTTACCGCGGGACGAGCTTCTAACTATGGCTACACCTTC. This translates into CSVTAGRASNYGYTF.

The rearrangement uses TRBV6-2 or TRBV6-3 and TRBJ2-7; 8 bases align to TRBD2. J lost 0 bases, V lost 4 bases, and 11 bases had no gene match. Germline-derived CDR1 and CDR2 are MNHEY and SVGEGT. The CDR3 length is 17 residues. The CDR3 DNA reads TGTGCCAGCAGTTTTGGGCCCAGCGGGAGTGCCTCCTACGAGCAGTACGTC. Translated: CASSFGPSGSASYEQYV.

The genes are TRBV23-1 and TRBJ2-7; 9 bases are shared with TRBD1. TRBV23-1 is filed as an ORF, its function uncertain. Germline trimming cut 7 bases from V and 4 bases from J; bases unmatched to any gene: 11. This CDR3 contains 15 residues. DNA of the CDR3: TGCGCCAGCACCCGGGACAGGGAAAACCAATACGAGCAGTACGTC. Its translation: CASTRDRENQYEQYV.

The chain links TRBV6-5 to TRBJ2-7; maybe TRBD1 (5 bases). Trimming removed 9 bases at V and 4 bases at J, with 13 bases between. CDR1 is MNHEY, CDR2 SVGAGI, per germline. This CDR3 region has 12 residues. The DNA for the CDR3 is TGTGCCAGTTCGACAGCAAGATACGAGCAGTACTTC. This sequence encodes CASSTARYEQYF.

J is TRBJ1-5 and V is TRBV28; 9 bases map to TRBD1. After removal of 6 bases from V and 5 bases from J, the junction contained 8 bases not matched to a gene. The CDR3 is made up of 15 amino acids. Per the germline V gene, CDR1 is MDHEN and CDR2 is SYDVKM. CDR3 DNA sequence: TGTGCCAGCAGCCCCGACAGGGGGGCCTATCAGCCCCAGCATTTT. It codes for CASSPDRGAYQPQHF.

The rearrangement joins TRBV5-1 to TRBJ2-5; 7 positions agree with TRBD1. Losses at the gene ends were 2 bases for V and 0 bases for J; bases not matched to a gene: 10. CDR1 is SGHRS, CDR2 YFSETQ, per germline. The CDR3 is 17 residues long. Here the CDR3 reads CASSLGRGTDHQETQYF. In DNA, the CDR3 is TGCGCCAGCAGCTTAGGTCGAGGGACAGACCACCAAGAGACCCAGTACTTC.

The chain has TRBV5-8 and TRBJ1-5; TRBD1 agrees at 9 bases. Germline CDR1 and CDR2: SGHTS and YDEGEE. The trim removed 4 bases at V and 2 bases at J, leaving 7 bases unmatched. The CDR3 runs 16 residues. CDR3 in amino acids: CASSPLRTGGNQPQHF. CDR3 nucleotides: TGTGCCAGCAGCCCCCTCCGGACAGGGGGCAATCAGCCCCAGCATTTT. The complete variable domain, with remaining parts taken from reference TRBV5-8 and TRBJ1-5, reads EAGVTQSPTHLIKTRGQQATLRCSPISGHTSVYWYQQALGLGLQFLLWYDEGEERNRGNFPPRFSGRQFPNYSSELNVNALELEDSALYLCASSPLRTGGNQPQHFGDGTRLSIL.

This rearrangement joins TRBV10-3 to TRBJ1-1, with TRBD1 matching 9 bases. The CDR3 runs 15 residues. Germline CDR1 reads ENHRY; CDR2 reads SYGVKD. V gave up 4 bases and J gave up 0 bases; unmatched junction bases: 3. DNA of the CDR3: TGTGCCATCAGTGGGGGACAGGGCATGAACACTGAAGCTTTCTTT. Amino acids: CAISGGQGMNTEAFF.

The gene calls are TRBV11-3 and TRBJ2-3; the D is unclear. Trimming left V 3 bases short and J 0 bases short, with 7 bases between. Germline CDR1 and CDR2: SGHNT and YENEEA. The CDR3 covers 14 residues. CDR3 nucleotides: TGTGCCAGCAGCTTGGTAGCTAGCACAGATACGCAGTATTTT. Its protein product is CASSLVASTDTQYF.

This chain connects TRBV4-2 to TRBJ2-5, with 8 bases aligning to TRBD2. The CDR3 spans 17 residues. The V and J ends lost 4 bases and 0 bases, in that order; junction bases with no gene match: 10. Germline V lookup: CDR1 LGHNA, CDR2 YNFKEQ. CDR3 in amino acids: CASSPRGGRGDQETQYF. CDR3 nucleotides: TGTGCCAGCAGCCCCCGCGGGGGGCGGGGGGACCAAGAGACCCAGTACTTC.

V usage is TRBV24-1 and J usage is TRBJ1-1; D may be TRBD1 (5 bases). V lost 7 bases and J lost 0, with 17 bases in between. The germline V gene has CDR1 KGHDR and CDR2 SFDVKD. This CDR3 spans 16 amino acids. The DNA for the CDR3 is TGTGCCACCAGAACAGAAAAGGCGGACATGAACACTGAAGCTTTCTTT. It encodes CATRTEKADMNTEAFF.

The chain uses TRBV7-6 and TRBJ2-7, with TRBD1 identical over 12 bases. V shed 5 bases and J 2 bases; nucleotides not matched to a gene: 4. The CDR3 length is 15 residues. Germline-derived CDR1 and CDR2 are SGHVS and FNYEAQ. CDR3 amino acids: CASSLGQGAAYEQYV. CDR3 sequence (DNA): TGTGCCAGCAGCCTGGGACAGGGGGCGGCCTACGAGCAGTACGTC.

The chain links TRBV2 to TRBJ2-3, with unresolved D. CDR3 length equals 15 residues. V lost 3 bases and J 0 bases, leaving 10 bases between the germline ends. The V gene's germline CDR1 is SNHLY and CDR2 FYNNEI. The CDR3 is CASSELETSTDTQYF. CDR3 sequence (DNA): TGTGCCAGCAGTGAGCTAGAAACTAGCACAGATACGCAGTATTTT.

This clone came up once. This chain connects TRBV7-2 to TRBJ2-7; weak D call: TRBD2 (6 bases). Trimming removed 1 base at V and 5 bases at J, with 15 bases between. CDR1 is SGHTA and CDR2 is FQGNSA in the germline V gene. This CDR3 contains 15 residues. CDR3 sequence (DNA): TGTGCCAGCAGCTTAGTAGGGCGGGGTAGCGACGAGCAGTACTTC. This encodes CASSLVGRGSDEQYF.